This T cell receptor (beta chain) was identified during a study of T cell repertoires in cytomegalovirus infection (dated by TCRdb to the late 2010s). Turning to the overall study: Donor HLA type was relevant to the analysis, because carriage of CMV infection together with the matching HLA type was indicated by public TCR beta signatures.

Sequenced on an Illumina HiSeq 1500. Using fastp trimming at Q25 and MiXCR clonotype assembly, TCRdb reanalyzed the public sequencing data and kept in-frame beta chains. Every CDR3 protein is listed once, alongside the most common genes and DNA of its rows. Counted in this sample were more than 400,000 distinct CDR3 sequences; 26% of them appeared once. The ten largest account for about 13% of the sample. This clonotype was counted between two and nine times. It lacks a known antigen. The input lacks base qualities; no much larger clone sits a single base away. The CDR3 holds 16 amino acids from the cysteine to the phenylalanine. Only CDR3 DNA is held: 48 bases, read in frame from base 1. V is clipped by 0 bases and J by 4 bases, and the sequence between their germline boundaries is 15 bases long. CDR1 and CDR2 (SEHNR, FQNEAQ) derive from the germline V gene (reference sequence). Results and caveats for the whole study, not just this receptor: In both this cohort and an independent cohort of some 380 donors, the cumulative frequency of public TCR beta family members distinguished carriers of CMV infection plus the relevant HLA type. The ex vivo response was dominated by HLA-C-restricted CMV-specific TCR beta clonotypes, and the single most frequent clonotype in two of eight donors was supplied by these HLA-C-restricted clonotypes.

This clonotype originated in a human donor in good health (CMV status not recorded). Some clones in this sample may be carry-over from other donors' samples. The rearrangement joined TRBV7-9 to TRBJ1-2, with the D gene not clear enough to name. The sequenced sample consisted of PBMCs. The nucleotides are TGTGCCAGCAGCTTAGCGATCGCAGTGGCCGCCTATGGCTACACCTTC. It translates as CASSLAIAVAAYGYTF.